The rows below give T cell receptor beta chains drawn from one sample of a study of T-cell reconstitution after alpha-beta-depleted transplantation in children. A single record per CDR3 protein comes from TCRdb applying MiXCR to the PCR reads. The table has around 580,000 distinct CDR3 sequences, roughly 30% seen once; the top ten hold around 36%. The material sequenced was PBMCs, taken before TCRalphabeta/CD19-depleted stem cell transplant. These receptor sequences come from a boy in the first two years of life with Wiskott-Aldrich syndrome, due to receive a stem cell transplant. CDR3s include the opening cysteine and the closing phenylalanine or tryptophan. The D gene is left open where the match is weak. Where a row states a size, it is once, few, many or the class of an expanded clone; other rows omit it.

TRBD1 | TRBJ1-4 | NA | TRBV20-1 | TGCAGTGCCAGTACGGTACAGGGGAATGAAAAACTGTTTTTT | CSASTVQGNEKLFF
TRBD1 | TRBJ1-2 | NA | TRBV12-3/TRBV12-4 | TGTGCCAGCAGTCCGAGACAGGGAGGGAACTATGGCTACACCTTC | CASSPRQGGNYGYTF
NA | TRBJ2-2 | NA | TRBV13 | TGTGCCAGCAGCCCGAAGAGGGCCAGGGCGACCGGGGAGCTGTTTTTT | CASSPKRARATGELFF
NA | TRBJ2-7 | few | TRBV20-1 | TGCAGTGCCTTTATGCGGGGTTCTGTGGTCGAGCAGTACTTC | CSAFMRGSVVEQYF
TRBD2 | TRBJ2-5 | few | TRBV20-1 | TGCAGTGCCCTGGGTAGCGGGGAAGAGACCCAGTACTTC | CSALGSGEETQYF
NA | TRBJ2-2 | NA | TRBV27 | TGTGCCACGAGGAGGGCCTGGTCTACCGGGGAGCTGTTTTTT | CATRRAWSTGELFF
TRBD2 | TRBJ2-1 | NA | TRBV28 | TGTGCCAGCAGTTCCTACCAAACTAGCGGGAGGGTAAATTGGGTCAATGAGCAGTTCTTC | CASSSYQTSGRVNWVNEQFF
TRBD2 | TRBJ2-5 | once | TRBV12-3/TRBV12-4 | TGTGCCAGCAGTTCTTGGACTAGCGGGGAGACCCAGTACTTC | CASSSWTSGETQYF
TRBD1 | TRBJ2-1 | few | TRBV5-1 | TGCGCCAGCAGCTTAGGGACAGAGAGGGGCAATGAGCAGTTCTTC | CASSLGTERGNEQFF
TRBD2 | TRBJ2-1 | NA | TRBV7-2 | TGTGCCAGCAGCCGCTGGAGCGGGAGGGCCCTTGAGCAGTTCTTC | CASSRWSGRALEQFF
NA | TRBJ2-1 | few | TRBV7-8 | TGTGCCAGCAACCAGGGGGGTGAGCAGTTCTTC | CASNQGGEQFF
TRBD1 | TRBJ1-1 | NA | TRBV12-3/TRBV12-4 | TGTGCCAGCTACGATTGGACAGGCAACACTGAAGCTTTCTTT | CASYDWTGNTEAFF
TRBD1 | TRBJ1-4 | few | TRBV7-6 | TGTGCCAGCAGCTCCCCGGGACAGGGCGCGAATGAAAAACTGTTTTTT | CASSSPGQGANEKLFF
TRBD1 | TRBJ2-6 | few | TRBV10-2 | TGCGCCAGCAGTTTCCAGGGGGCCGGGGCCAACGTCCTGACTTTC | CASSFQGAGANVLTF
TRBD2 | TRBJ2-7 | NA | TRBV5-1 | TGCGCCAGCAGCTTACCGGGGGCGACTAGCGGGAGGCCCTTGGGATACGAGCAGTACTTC | CASSLPGATSGRPLGYEQYF
TRBD2 | TRBJ2-7 | few | TRBV5-1 | TGCGCCAGCAGCCTCCCCCTAGCGGGAGTTCTCGAGCAGTACTTC | CASSLPLAGVLEQYF
NA | TRBJ1-5 | few | TRBV12-3/TRBV12-4 | TGTGCCAGCAGTTTAGGGATGGCGGTAGGGCCCCAGCATTTT | CASSLGMAVGPQHF
TRBD1 | TRBJ2-7 | once | TRBV6-1 | TGTGCCAGCAGTCGAATGGGGACAGGCGACTACGAGCAGTACTTC | CASSRMGTGDYEQYF
NA | TRBJ2-1 | few | TRBV9 | TGTGCCAGCAGCGTAGGCCCTCTTTACTACAATGAGCAGTTCTTC | CASSVGPLYYNEQFF
NA | TRBJ2-1 | NA | TRBV20-1 | TGCAGTGCTAGAGCAGGGGTCAATGAGCAGTTCTTC | CSARAGVNEQFF
TRBD1 | TRBJ2-7 | NA | TRBV5-1 | TGCGCCAGCAGCTTGGCCGGAGCAGGGGGCTACGAGCAGTACTTC | CASSLAGAGGYEQYF
TRBD2 | TRBJ2-7 | NA | TRBV7-2 | TGTGCCAGCAGCTTAAGAGCGGGAGATTTCTACGAGCAGTACTTC | CASSLRAGDFYEQYF
TRBD1 | TRBJ2-5 | NA | TRBV10-3 | TGTGCCATCAGCCGGGACAGGGTGGCCCAAGAGACCCAGTACTTC | CAISRDRVAQETQYF
TRBD1 | TRBJ1-6 | NA | TRBV5-1 | TGCGCCAGCAGCCTCGGGACAGGGTGGAATTCACCCCTCCACTTT | CASSLGTGWNSPLHF
NA | TRBJ1-1 | few | TRBV20-1 | TGCAGTGCTAGAGATTTGGAGGGGTCGGAAACTGAAGCTTTCTTT | CSARDLEGSETEAFF
NA | TRBJ2-2 | NA | TRBV29-1 | TGCAGCGTCGGGACTAACACCGGGGAGCTGTTTTTT | CSVGTNTGELFF
TRBD1 | TRBJ1-1 | NA | TRBV29-1 | TGCAGCGTTGATAGGACAGGGGTGAACACTGAAGCTTTCTTT | CSVDRTGVNTEAFF
NA | TRBJ2-2 | once | TRBV7-6 | TGTGCCAGCAGCTTAACCCGCATAGGTCGGGACTTCTACACCGGGGAGCTGTTTTTT | CASSLTRIGRDFYTGELFF
NA | TRBJ2-1 | few | TRBV20-1 | TGCACTGCGGGTAAACTGGGAAAGTTCTTC | CTAGKLGKFF
TRBD2 | TRBJ2-1 | few | TRBV20-1 | TGCAGTGCCATAAACCCAAGCGGGACTTACAATGAGCAGTTCTTC | CSAINPSGTYNEQFF
TRBD2 | TRBJ2-3 | few | TRBV20-1 | TGCAGTGCAGGACTAGCGGGAGTCCCCGATACGCAGTATTTT | CSAGLAGVPDTQYF
NA | TRBJ2-7 | NA | TRBV15 | TGTGCCACCAGCGCGCAAGGGCGGGAGCAGTACTTC | CATSAQGREQYF
TRBD1 | TRBJ2-7 | NA | TRBV5-1 | TGCGCCAGCAGCCCCCTCGGAACAGGGGGCGGCTACGAGCAGTACTTC | CASSPLGTGGGYEQYF
NA | TRBJ1-5 | few | TRBV9 | TGTGCCAGCAGCGTAGATGCGGGGTATCAGCCCCAGCATTTT | CASSVDAGYQPQHF
TRBD2 | TRBJ2-1 | NA | TRBV20-1 | TGCAGTGCCAGACGGACTAGCGGGGGTCGTGAGCAGTTCTTC | CSARRTSGGREQFF
NA | TRBJ2-2 | NA | TRBV27 | TGTGCCAGCAGTTTATCCCGACACGCGGACACCGGGGAGCTGTTTTTT | CASSLSRHADTGELFF
NA | TRBJ1-2 | NA | TRBV12-3/TRBV12-4 | TGTGCCAGCAGTTTACTCCAGGGGAGTGGCTACACCTTC | CASSLLQGSGYTF